A selection of T cell receptor beta chains follows, all from one sample in a study of Graves' ophthalmopathy and Graves' hyperthyroidism. TCRdb called the multiplex PCR reads again in MiXCR, with one record for every CDR3 protein. The table has under 800,000 distinct CDR3 sequences, over 20% seen once. Specimen: peripheral blood. Receptors were obtained from a woman under 30 with stable Graves' hyperthyroidism. Some clones in this sample may be carry-over from other donors' samples. Both conserved end residues are part of each CDR3. The order of the fields is V gene, J gene, CDR3 protein.

>TRBV11-2|TRBJ2-7
CASSRRTPGGGRFYEQYF
>TRBV12-3/TRBV12-4|TRBJ1-1
CASKFGRNTEAFF
>TRBV3-1|TRBJ2-5
CASREGAGGRQTQYF
>TRBV28|TRBJ1-5
CASSLRQGQQHF
>TRBV12-3/TRBV12-4|TRBJ2-7
CASSIGLAGGEYEQYF
>TRBV11-3|TRBJ2-2
CASSPRQGGPGELFF
>TRBV12-3/TRBV12-4|TRBJ1-5
CASSSGQGWGNQPQHF
>TRBV10-3|TRBJ2-7
CAISVEDSYEQYF
>TRBV7-3|TRBJ1-2
CASSPEGGVTGYTF
>TRBV12-3/TRBV12-4|TRBJ1-5
CASRRQGPNQPQHF
>TRBV12-3/TRBV12-4|TRBJ2-4
CASSFLTGGLAKNIKYF
>TRBV2|TRBJ2-7
CASRSVDREVSSYEQYF
>TRBV11-2|TRBJ1-6
CASSLGFTFGAGAGYNSPLHF
>TRBV11-2|TRBJ2-5
CASSPLRGGSETQYF
>TRBV7-2|TRBJ2-7
CASIGGGVGEQYF
>TRBV19|TRBJ1-1
CASRFSGNTEAFF
>TRBV12-3/TRBV12-4|TRBJ1-2
CASSQGIVYYGYTF
>TRBV20-1|TRBJ1-5
CSVGRASRENQPQHF
>TRBV7-8|TRBJ1-2
CASSNVNYGYTF
>TRBV7-8|TRBJ2-5
CASSLVATTWETQYF
>TRBV2|TRBJ2-7
CASVRTSSYEQYF
>TRBV11-2|TRBJ1-5
CASSLDRGGTSNQPQHF
>TRBV20-1|TRBJ1-5
CSARGQPDQPQHF
>TRBV6-1|TRBJ2-6
CASSEAGTGANVLTF
>TRBV2|TRBJ2-7
CASSPRGSDGEQYF
>TRBV10-3|TRBJ1-2
CAIGPYRGTNYGYTF
>TRBV9|TRBJ2-5
CASSVGASTYQETQYF
>TRBV15|TRBJ1-3
CATSSRTGTGNTIYF
>TRBV6-2/TRBV6-3|TRBJ1-5
CASSTGVRRLPQHF
>TRBV6-1|TRBJ1-1
CASRETGSTTEAFF
>TRBV27|TRBJ2-5
CASSGPRGTQYF
>TRBV15|TRBJ1-1
CATGQPTSAEAFF
>TRBV20-1|TRBJ1-2
CSARDRAKGHGYTF
>TRBV19|TRBJ2-7
CASGPTSFGSYEQYF
>TRBV10-3|TRBJ1-3
CASRQETGNTIYF
>TRBV6-5|TRBJ2-5
CASSYSNMGETQYF
>TRBV3-1|TRBJ2-5
CASSSGTRRRYILDGETQYF
>TRBV7-9|TRBJ2-7
CASSLQSLQYF
>TRBV20-1|TRBJ1-1
CSARDAGQQNTEAFF
>TRBV7-9|TRBJ1-2
CASSPWDSRGYTF
>TRBV24-1|TRBJ2-5
CATSAGTSGGTAETQYF
>TRBV2|TRBJ2-7
CASSPETVSYEQYF